This T cell receptor (beta chain) was retrieved from a study of response to subunit inactivated influenza vaccine. Findings and caveats of the study: A suggestion made by the authors is that each seasonal influenza vaccination recruits few new T cells.

As to this clonotype: Its antigen remains unknown.

TCRdb reprocessed the RT-PCR reads via MiXCR and lists one record per CDR3 protein. The top ten hold around 12% of the sample, which has around 470,000 distinct CDR3 sequences, about 7.2% seen once. This clonotype was sampled from a man between 50 and 70 years old who received an inactivated influenza vaccine. Sequencing used PBMCs from blood, obtained around 25 months after vaccination.

CDR3 residues: CASNSGPKSSYNSPLHF. The CDR3 DNA reads as TGTGCCAGCAACTCCGGGCCGAAGAGCTCCTATAATTCACCCCTCCACTTT. The chain joins TRBV6-1 to TRBJ1-6; D uncertain. The CDR3 sequence is 17 residues long. V lost 7 bases, J lost 0 bases, and 16 bases lay in between. Germline assignment: CDR1 MNHNS and CDR2 SASEGT.